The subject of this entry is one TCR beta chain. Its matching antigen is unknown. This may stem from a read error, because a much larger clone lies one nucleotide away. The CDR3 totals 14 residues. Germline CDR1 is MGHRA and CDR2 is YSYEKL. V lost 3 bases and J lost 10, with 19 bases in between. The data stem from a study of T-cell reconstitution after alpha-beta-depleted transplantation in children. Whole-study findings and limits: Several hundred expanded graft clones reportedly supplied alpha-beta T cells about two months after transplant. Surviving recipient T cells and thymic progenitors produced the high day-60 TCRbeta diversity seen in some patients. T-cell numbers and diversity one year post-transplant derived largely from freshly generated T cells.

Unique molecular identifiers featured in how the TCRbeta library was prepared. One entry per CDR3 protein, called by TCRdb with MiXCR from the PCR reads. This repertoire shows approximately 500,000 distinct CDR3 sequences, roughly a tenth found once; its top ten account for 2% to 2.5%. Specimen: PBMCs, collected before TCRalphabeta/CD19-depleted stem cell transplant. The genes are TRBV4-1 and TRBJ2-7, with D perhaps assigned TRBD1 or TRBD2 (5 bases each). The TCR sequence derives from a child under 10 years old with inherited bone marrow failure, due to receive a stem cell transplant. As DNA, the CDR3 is TGCGCCAGCAGCCAGGGGACGGAGAACGTCGACCAGTACTTC. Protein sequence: CASSQGTENVDQYF.